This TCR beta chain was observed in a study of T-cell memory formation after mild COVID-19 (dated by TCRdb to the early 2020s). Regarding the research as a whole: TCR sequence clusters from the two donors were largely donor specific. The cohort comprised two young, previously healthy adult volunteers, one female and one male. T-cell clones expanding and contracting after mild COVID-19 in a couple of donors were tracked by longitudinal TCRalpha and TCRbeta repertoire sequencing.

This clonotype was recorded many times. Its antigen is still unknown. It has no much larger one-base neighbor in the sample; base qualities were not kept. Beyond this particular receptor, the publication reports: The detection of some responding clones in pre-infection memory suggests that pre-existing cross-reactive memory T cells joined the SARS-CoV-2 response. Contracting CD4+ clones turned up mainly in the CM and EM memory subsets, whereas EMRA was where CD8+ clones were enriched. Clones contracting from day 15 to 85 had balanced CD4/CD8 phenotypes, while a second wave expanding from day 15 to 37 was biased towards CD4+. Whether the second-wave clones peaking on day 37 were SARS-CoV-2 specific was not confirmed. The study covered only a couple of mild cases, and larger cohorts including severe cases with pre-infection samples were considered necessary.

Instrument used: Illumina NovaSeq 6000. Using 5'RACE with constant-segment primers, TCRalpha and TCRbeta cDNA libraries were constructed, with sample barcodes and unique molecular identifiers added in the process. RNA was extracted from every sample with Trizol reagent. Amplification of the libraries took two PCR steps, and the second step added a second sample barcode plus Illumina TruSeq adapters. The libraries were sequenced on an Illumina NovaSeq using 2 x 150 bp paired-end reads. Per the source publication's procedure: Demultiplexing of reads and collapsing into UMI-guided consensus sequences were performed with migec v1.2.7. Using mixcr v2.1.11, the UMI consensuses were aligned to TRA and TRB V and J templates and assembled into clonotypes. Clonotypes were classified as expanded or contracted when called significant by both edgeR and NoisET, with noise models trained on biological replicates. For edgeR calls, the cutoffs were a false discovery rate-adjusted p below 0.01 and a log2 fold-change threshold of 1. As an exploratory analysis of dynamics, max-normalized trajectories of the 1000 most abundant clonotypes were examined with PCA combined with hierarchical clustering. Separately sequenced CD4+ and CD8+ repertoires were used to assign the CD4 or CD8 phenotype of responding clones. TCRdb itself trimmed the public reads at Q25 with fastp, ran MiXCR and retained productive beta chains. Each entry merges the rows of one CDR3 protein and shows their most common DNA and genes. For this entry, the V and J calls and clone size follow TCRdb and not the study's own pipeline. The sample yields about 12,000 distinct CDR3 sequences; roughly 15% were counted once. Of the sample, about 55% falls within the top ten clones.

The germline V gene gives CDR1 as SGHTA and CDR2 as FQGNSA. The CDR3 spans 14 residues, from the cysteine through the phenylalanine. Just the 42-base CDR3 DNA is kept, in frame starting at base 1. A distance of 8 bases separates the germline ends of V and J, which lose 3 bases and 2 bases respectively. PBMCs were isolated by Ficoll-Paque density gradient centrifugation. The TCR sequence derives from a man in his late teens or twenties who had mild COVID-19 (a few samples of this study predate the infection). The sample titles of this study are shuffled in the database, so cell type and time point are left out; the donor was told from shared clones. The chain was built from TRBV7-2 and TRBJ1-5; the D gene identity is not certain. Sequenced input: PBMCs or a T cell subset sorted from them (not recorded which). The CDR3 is CASSFTSGNQPQHF. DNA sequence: TGTGCCAGCAGCTTCACTAGTGGCAATCAGCCCCAGCATTTT. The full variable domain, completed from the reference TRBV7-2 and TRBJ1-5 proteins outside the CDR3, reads GAGVSQSPSNKVTEKGKDVELRCDPISGHTALYWYRQSLGQGLEFLIYFQGNSAPDKSGLPSDRFSAERTGGSVSTLTIQRTQQEDSAVYLCASSFTSGNQPQHFGDGTRLSIL.